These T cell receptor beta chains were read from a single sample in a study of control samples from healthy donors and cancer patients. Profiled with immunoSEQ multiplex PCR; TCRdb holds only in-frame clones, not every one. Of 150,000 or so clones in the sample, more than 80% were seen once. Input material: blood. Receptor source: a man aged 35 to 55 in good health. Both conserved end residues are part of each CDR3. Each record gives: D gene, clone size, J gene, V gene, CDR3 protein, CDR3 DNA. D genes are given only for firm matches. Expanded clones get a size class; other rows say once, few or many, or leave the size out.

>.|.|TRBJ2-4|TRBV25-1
CASRGGGLRAKNIQYF
TGTGCCAGCAGAGGAGGAGGTCTACGAGCCAAAAACATTCAGTACTTC
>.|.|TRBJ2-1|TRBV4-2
CASSQDADRGYNEQFF
TGTGCCAGCAGCCAAGATGCGGATCGGGGGTACAATGAGCAGTTCTTC
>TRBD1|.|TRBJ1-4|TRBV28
CASSPRGPTTNEKLFF
TGTGCCAGCAGTCCCAGGGGGCCCACAACTAATGAAAAACTGTTTTTT
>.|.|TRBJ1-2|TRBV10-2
CASSESAANYGYTF
TGCGCCAGCAGTGAGTCAGCTGCTAACTATGGCTACACCTTC
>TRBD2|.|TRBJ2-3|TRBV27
CASSKRTGLTSGGHTDTQYF
TGTGCCAGCAGTAAAAGGACAGGATTGACTAGCGGGGGCCACACAGATACGCAGTATTTT
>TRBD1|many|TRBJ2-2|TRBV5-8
CASSPVPGQGIGELFF
TGTGCCAGCAGCCCAGTCCCGGGACAGGGGATCGGGGAGCTGTTTTTT
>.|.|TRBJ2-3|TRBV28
CASSLGGGKTDTQYF
TGTGCCAGCAGTTTAGGCGGGGGCAAGACAGATACGCAGTATTTT
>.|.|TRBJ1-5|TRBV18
CASSRENSNQPQHF
TGTGCCAGCTCACGAGAAAATAGCAATCAGCCCCAGCATTTT
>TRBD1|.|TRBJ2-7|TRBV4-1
CASSPTGERSSYEQYF
TGCGCCAGCAGCCCTACAGGGGAACGGAGCTCCTACGAGCAGTACTTC
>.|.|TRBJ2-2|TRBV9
CASSVGSLVYTGELFF
TGTGCCAGCAGCGTAGGTTCTCTCGTCTACACCGGGGAGCTGTTTTTT
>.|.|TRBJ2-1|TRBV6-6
CASRLTASSYNEQFF
TGTGCCAGCAGATTGACTGCCAGCTCCTACAATGAGCAGTTCTTC
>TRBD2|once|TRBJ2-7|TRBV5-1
CASSLAGGGYEQYF
TGCGCCAGCAGCTTGGCGGGGGGTGGCTACGAGCAGTACTTC
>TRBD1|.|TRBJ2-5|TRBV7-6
CASSSPYRGEQETQYF
TGTGCCAGCAGCTCCCCCTACAGGGGGGAACAAGAGACCCAGTACTTC
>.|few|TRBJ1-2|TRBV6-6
CASSTELDSGYTF
TGTGCCAGCAGTACCGAATTGGACAGCGGCTACACCTTC
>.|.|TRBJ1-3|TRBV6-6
CASSSTGASSGNTIYF
TGTGCCAGCAGCTCCACCGGGGCCAGCTCTGGAAACACCATATATTTT
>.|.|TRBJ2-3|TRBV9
CASSVANWDTQYF
TGTGCCAGCAGCGTAGCTAATTGGGATACGCAGTATTTT
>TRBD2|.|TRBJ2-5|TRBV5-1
CASSRSGGEETQYF
TGCGCCAGTTCCCGTAGCGGGGGCGAAGAGACCCAGTACTTC
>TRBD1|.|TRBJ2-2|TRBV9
CASSFTGVGTGELFF
TGTGCCAGCAGCTTCACAGGGGTTGGCACCGGGGAGCTGTTTTTT
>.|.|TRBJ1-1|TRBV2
CASRGPWANTEAFF
TGTGCCAGCAGGGGGCCGTGGGCGAACACTGAAGCTTTCTTT
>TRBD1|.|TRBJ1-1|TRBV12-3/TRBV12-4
CASSRTGGAEAFF
TGTGCCAGCAGTCGGACAGGGGGTGCTGAAGCTTTCTTT
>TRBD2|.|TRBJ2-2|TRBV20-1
CSASSGANTGELFF
TGCAGTGCTAGTAGCGGGGCGAACACCGGGGAGCTGTTTTTT
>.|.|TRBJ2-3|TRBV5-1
CATRSALGSDTQYF
TGCGCCACCCGCTCCGCACTAGGCTCAGATACGCAGTATTTT
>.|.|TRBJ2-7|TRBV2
CASSEALVQFSYEQYF
TGTGCCAGCAGTGAAGCGCTTGTACAGTTCTCCTACGAGCAGTACTTC
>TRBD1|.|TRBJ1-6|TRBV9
CASSALPNRGGSPLHF
TGTGCCAGCAGCGCCCTCCCCAACAGGGGAGGGTCACCCCTCCACTTT
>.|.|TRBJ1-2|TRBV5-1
CASSRQTENYGYTF
TGCGCCAGCAGCCGCCAGACTGAAAACTATGGCTACACCTTC
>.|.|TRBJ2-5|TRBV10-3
CATLRGFQETQYF
TGTGCCACCCTACGGGGTTTCCAAGAGACCCAGTACTTC